This T cell receptor beta chain was identified during a study of T cell responses to AZD1222 COVID-19 vaccine. Across the whole study: It was second doses at about 4 or about 12 weeks that were pooled. Whole-study results and caveats: In all cases, repertoires were sampled only after the peak T cell response. The donors showed a predominance of white British ancestry and of females, with possible underestimation of clonal diversity. Spike was spanned by vaccine-associated CD4 TCRs, which were dominant at 160-218 and 743-854.

For this clone: No antigen is known for it.

Sequencing was performed with immunoSEQ multiplex PCR; in TCRdb, only in-frame clones are kept and a portion is missing. In the table there are more than 80,000 clones, 85% to 90% of which are singletons. This CDR3 spans 11 amino acids. Between the trimmed V and J ends, which lost 4 bases and 3 bases, there was a span of 4 bases. The germline V gene encodes CDR1 LNHDA and CDR2 SQIVND (reference sequence). This chain joins TRBV19 and TRBJ2-7; D gene unclear. Source: peripheral blood, taken on day 0 of AZD1222 vaccination. This TCR was recovered from an adult in good health. The DNA for the CDR3 is TGTGCCAGTAGTACCAACTACGAGCAGTACTTC. The encoded protein is CASSTNYEQYF.